This T cell receptor beta chain was documented in a study of cytomegalovirus exposure and HLA in healthy donors. At the level of the study: Most genotyped donors, about four fifths of more than 300, had Caucasian-associated genetic ancestry. Points from the study as a whole: Association of a missense DCLRE1C variant with TCR beta V- and J-gene trimming was reported in a later analysis. Segments of the TCR beta V type were, in most cases, productive about 90% or about 30% of the time in an earlier analysis. Investigators reported some 150 TCR beta chains as tied to cytomegalovirus.

The CDR3 is 14 residues long. The germline V gene has CDR1 SGHTA and CDR2 FQGNSA. V was cut by 0 bases and J by 7 bases, with 12 bases left in between. Vbeta (60) and Jbeta (13) primers were used in the PCR. The table came from immunoSEQ multiplex PCR; TCRdb's copy has only in-frame clones and leaves some out. The sample includes around 200,000 clones, about 59% of them seen just once. Comment on this clone: Its target is not known.

Specimen: PBMCs. This rearrangement joins TRBV7-2 to TRBJ1-1; D not certain. The sequence was obtained from a man in his forties or fifties in good health and CMV-seronegative. The DNA of the CDR3 is TGTGCCAGCAGCTTAGCCTGGACTGCATTTGAAGCTTTCTTT. As protein: CASSLAWTAFEAFF.